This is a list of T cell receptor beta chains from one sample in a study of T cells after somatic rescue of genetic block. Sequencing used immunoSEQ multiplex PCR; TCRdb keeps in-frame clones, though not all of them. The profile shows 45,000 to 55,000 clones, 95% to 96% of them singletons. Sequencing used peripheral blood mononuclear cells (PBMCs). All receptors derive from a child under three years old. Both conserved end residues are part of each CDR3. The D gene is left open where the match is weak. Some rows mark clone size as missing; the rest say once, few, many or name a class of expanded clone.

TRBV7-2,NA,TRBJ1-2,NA,CASSITGSYGYTF,TGTGCCAGCAGCATCACAGGGTCCTATGGCTACACCTTC
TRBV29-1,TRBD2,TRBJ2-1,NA,CSVGTSNEQFF,TGCAGCGTTGGGACTAGCAATGAGCAGTTCTTC
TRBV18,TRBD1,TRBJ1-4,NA,CASSWTGGNEKLFF,TGTGCCAGCTCCTGGACAGGGGGTAATGAAAAACTGTTTTTT
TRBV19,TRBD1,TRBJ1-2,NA,CASLNPGTGGYGYTF,TGTGCCAGTTTGAACCCCGGGACAGGGGGCTATGGCTACACCTTC
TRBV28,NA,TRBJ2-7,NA,CASSLWGEQYF,TGTGCCAGCAGTTTATGGGGCGAGCAGTACTTC
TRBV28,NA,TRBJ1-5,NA,CASSQNTGPWGPQHF,TGTGCCAGCAGCCAAAATACAGGGCCTTGGGGGCCCCAGCATTTT
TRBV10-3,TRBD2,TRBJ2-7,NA,CAISNGLAGVYEQYF,TGTGCCATCAGCAACGGACTAGCGGGAGTCTACGAGCAGTACTTC
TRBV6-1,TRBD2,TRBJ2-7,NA,CASSESRERTYEQYF,TGTGCCAGCAGTGAATCGCGGGAGCGCACTTACGAGCAGTACTTC
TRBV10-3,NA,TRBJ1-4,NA,CAIRKTDGKLFF,TGTGCCATCAGGAAGACAGACGGAAAACTGTTTTTT
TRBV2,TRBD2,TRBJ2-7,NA,CASSPSGRRTYEQYF,TGTGCCAGCAGTCCTAGCGGGAGAAGGACCTACGAGCAGTACTTC
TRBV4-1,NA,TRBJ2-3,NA,CASSPPLATDTQYF,TGCGCCAGCAGCCCACCACTAGCTACAGATACGCAGTATTTT
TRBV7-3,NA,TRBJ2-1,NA,CASSRGTANYNEQFF,TGTGCCAGCAGCCGCGGGACTGCTAACTACAATGAGCAGTTCTTC
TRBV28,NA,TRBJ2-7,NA,CASIPTGGGSYEQYF,TGTGCCAGCATACCCACAGGGGGGGGGTCCTACGAGCAGTACTTC
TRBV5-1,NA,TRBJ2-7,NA,CASSPGRTYEQYF,TGCGCCAGCAGCCCAGGACGAACCTACGAGCAGTACTTC
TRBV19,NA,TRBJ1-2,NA,CASSLRTANYGYTF,TGTGCCAGTAGTCTACGGACAGCTAACTATGGCTACACCTTC
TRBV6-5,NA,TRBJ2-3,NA,CASSYYRVTDTQYF,TGTGCCAGCAGTTACTATAGGGTCACAGATACGCAGTATTTT
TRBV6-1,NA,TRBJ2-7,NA,CASSATASYEQYF,TGTGCCAGCAGCGCGACAGCCTCCTACGAGCAGTACTTC
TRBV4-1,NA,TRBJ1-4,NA,CASSQDLGTGSNEKLFF,TGCGCCAGCAGCCAAGATCTAGGAACAGGGAGTAATGAAAAACTGTTTTTT
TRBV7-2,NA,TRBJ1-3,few,CASSYRQTGNTIYF,TGTGCCAGCAGCTATCGACAGACTGGAAACACCATATATTTT
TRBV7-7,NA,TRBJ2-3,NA,CASSLGLASTDTQYF,TGTGCCAGCAGCTTAGGATTAGCCAGCACAGATACGCAGTATTTT
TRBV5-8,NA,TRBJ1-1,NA,CASSLFLGTEAFF,TGTGCCAGCAGCTTATTCCTGGGCACTGAAGCTTTCTTT
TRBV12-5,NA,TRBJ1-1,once,CASGLGRGFNTEAFF,TGTGCTAGTGGTTTGGGCAGGGGTTTTAACACTGAAGCTTTCTTT
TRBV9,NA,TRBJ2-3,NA,CASSVEGASTDTQYF,TGTGCCAGCAGCGTAGAGGGAGCTTCCACAGATACGCAGTATTTT
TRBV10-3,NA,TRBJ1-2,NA,CAISESQNYGYTF,TGTGCCATCAGTGAGTCCCAAAACTATGGCTACACCTTC
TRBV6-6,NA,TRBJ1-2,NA,CASSYAWDSYGYTF,TGTGCCAGCAGTTACGCCTGGGATTCATATGGCTACACCTTC
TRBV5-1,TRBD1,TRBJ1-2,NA,CASSSQGTYGYTF,TGCGCCAGCAGCTCACAGGGGACCTATGGCTACACCTTC
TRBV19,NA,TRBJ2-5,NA,CASTPLRAQETQYF,TGTGCCAGTACCCCGCTAAGGGCACAAGAGACCCAGTACTTC
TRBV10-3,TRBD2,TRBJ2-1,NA,CAISASGRANEQFF,TGTGCCATCAGTGCTAGCGGGAGGGCCAATGAGCAGTTCTTC
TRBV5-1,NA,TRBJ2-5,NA,CASSLAKETQYF,TGCGCCAGCAGCTTGGCTAAAGAGACCCAGTACTTC
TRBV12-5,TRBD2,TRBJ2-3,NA,CASGFPRRKRENTDTQYF,TGTGCTAGTGGTTTTCCCCGGCGAAAGCGGGAGAACACAGATACGCAGTATTTT
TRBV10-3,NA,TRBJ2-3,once,CAISVQLSTDTQYF,TGTGCCATCAGTGTCCAGCTCAGCACAGATACGCAGTATTTT
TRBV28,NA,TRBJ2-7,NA,CASSSHGEQYF,TGTGCCAGCAGTTCCCACGGGGAGCAGTACTTC
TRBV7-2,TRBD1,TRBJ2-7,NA,CASSLGGGSLAYEQYF,TGTGCCAGCAGCTTAGGAGGGGGCAGTTTGGCCTACGAGCAGTACTTC
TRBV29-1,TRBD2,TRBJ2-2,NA,CSVGAGDTGELFF,TGCAGCGTTGGAGCGGGAGACACCGGGGAGCTGTTTTTT
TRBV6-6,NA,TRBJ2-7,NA,CASSYSRDEQYF,TGTGCCAGCAGTTACTCGAGGGACGAGCAGTACTTC
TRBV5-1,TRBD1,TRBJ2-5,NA,CASSSGTGETQYF,TGCGCCAGCAGCTCGGGGACAGGGGAGACCCAGTACTTC
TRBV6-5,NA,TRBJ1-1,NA,CASSYSYMNTEAFF,TGTGCCAGCAGTTACTCCTACATGAACACTGAAGCTTTCTTT
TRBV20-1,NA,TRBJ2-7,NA,CSASRAYEQYF,TGCAGTGCTAGCAGGGCTTACGAGCAGTACTTC
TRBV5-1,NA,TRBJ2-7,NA,CASSLEAGEQYF,TGCGCCAGCAGCTTGGAGGCGGGAGAGCAGTACTTC
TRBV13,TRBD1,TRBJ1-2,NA,CASSFGTGGRYGYTF,TGTGCCAGCAGCTTCGGGACAGGGGGAAGGTATGGCTACACCTTC
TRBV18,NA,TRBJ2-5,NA,CASSLTNQETQYF,TGTGCCAGCTCATTAACAAACCAAGAGACCCAGTACTTC
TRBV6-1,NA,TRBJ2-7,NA,CASSERPSPPYEQYF,TGTGCCAGCAGTGAACGTCCTAGTCCCCCCTACGAGCAGTACTTC